This entry features one T cell receptor (beta chain) sequence. The data were obtained in a study of blood T cell repertoires in COVID-19. Sequencing was performed with immunoSEQ multiplex PCR; in TCRdb, only in-frame clones are kept and a portion is missing. The sample contains some 40,000 clones, around nine tenths of which appear only once. The CDR3 sequence is 14 residues long. The V end lost 2 bases, the J end lost 1 base, and 10 bases lay between the germline ends. Germline CDR1 is SGDLS and CDR2 is YYNGEE. The sequencing sample was made of peripheral blood. This TCR derives from a human donor in a cohort sampled during active COVID-19. The V and J genes are TRBV9 and TRBJ2-7, with D perhaps matching TRBD1 (6 bases). DNA of the CDR3: TGTGCCAGCAGCGTTGTACAGGGTTCCTACGAGCAGTACTTC. Translating gives CASSVVQGSYEQYF.